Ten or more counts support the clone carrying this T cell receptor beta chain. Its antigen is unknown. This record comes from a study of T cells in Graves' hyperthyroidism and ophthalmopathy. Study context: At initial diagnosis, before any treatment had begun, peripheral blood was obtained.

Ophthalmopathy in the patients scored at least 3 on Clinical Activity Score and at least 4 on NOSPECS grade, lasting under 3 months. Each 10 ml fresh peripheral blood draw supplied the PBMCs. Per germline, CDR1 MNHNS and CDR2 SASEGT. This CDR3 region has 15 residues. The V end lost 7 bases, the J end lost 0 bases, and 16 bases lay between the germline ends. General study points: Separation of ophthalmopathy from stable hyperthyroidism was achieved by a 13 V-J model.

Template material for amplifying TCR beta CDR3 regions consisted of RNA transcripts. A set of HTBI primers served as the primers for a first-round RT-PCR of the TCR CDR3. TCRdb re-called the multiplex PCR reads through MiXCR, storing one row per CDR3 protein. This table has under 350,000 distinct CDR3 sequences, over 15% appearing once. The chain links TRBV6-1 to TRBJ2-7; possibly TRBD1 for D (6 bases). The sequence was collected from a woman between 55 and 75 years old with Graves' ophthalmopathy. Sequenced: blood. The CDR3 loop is CASTNRARLSYEQYF. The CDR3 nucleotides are TGTGCCAGCACCAACAGGGCCCGACTCTCCTACGAGCAGTACTTC.